These 24 T cell receptor beta chains were sequenced from one sample in a study of T cell clones after liver transplantation. TCRdb's copy holds only in-frame clones and misses some; the assay was immunoSEQ multiplex PCR. This sample has approximately 12,000 clones, with around 74% found just once. This sample comprised CD8+ T cells from blood, obtained at the 22-month timepoint. Receptor source: a human patient who received a liver transplant. Some T cells may be graft donor cells.

This chain joins TRBV19 and TRBJ2-3, with D perhaps TRBD2 (5 bases). V lost 4 bases, J lost 4 bases, and 15 bases lay in between. The CDR3 length is 15 residues. Germline V gene sequence: CDR1 LNHDA, CDR2 SQIVND (reference sequence). The CDR3 nucleotides read TGTGCCAGTAGTAGAGGGCCGGCGGTCTCAGATACGCAGTATTTT. Protein product: CASSRGPAVSDTQYF.

This chain links TRBV7-9 with TRBJ1-4; D remains ambiguous. The germline CDR1 and CDR2 sequences are SEHNR and FQNEAQ (reference sequence). The CDR3 totals 16 residues. Trimming took 4 bases from V and 3 from J, leaving 15 bases between them. This CDR3 reads CASSSPRYGSNEKLFF. As DNA, the CDR3 is TGTGCCAGCAGCTCCCCGCGGTACGGCTCTAATGAAAAACTGTTTTTT.

On this clone: The sample has other DNA sequences that encode this CDR3 too. The chain uses TRBV9 and TRBJ2-2; no reliable D call. The CDR3 consists of 13 residues. In germline, CDR1 is SGDLS, CDR2 YYNGEE. V was clipped by 2 bases and J by 1 base, with 3 bases between them. CDR3 DNA: TGTGCCAGCAGCGTTGGGAACACCGGGGAGCTGTTTTTT. As protein: CASSVGNTGELFF.

The V and J genes are TRBV6-1 and TRBJ2-5, with a possible D match to TRBD2 (6 bases). The J call may be in error: the DNA end matches TRBJ2-7 better. In germline, CDR1 is MNHNS, CDR2 SASEGT. The CDR3 loop spans 13 amino acids. The CDR3 spells CASRGLPGYEQYF. The CDR3, as DNA: TGTGCCAGCAGGGGACTCCCGGGCTACGAGCAGTACTTC.

This clone was counted a few times. This sequence joins TRBV4-2 and TRBJ2-7, with D hard to call. V was cut by 7 bases and J by 5 bases, with 9 bases left in between. This CDR3 has 11 residues. From germline, CDR1 is LGHNA and CDR2 YNFKEQ. For the CDR3, the DNA is TGTGCCAGCACTACGGGCAACGAGCAGTACTTC. It specifies CASTTGNEQYF.

The V gene is TRBV11-2, the J gene TRBJ2-7, with D tentatively TRBD1 or TRBD2 (7 bases each). CDR1 and CDR2 (germline): SGHAT, FQNNGV. CDR3 length: 16 residues. V was trimmed by 0 bases and J by 3 bases, leaving 15 bases between them. The CDR3 sequence is CASSLDGRGRNYEQYF. CDR3 nucleotide sequence: TGTGCCAGCAGCTTAGATGGGAGGGGGCGCAACTACGAGCAGTACTTC.

The gene calls are TRBV19 and TRBJ2-7, with 8 bases fitting TRBD1. Germline lookup yields CDR1 LNHDA and CDR2 SQIVND (reference sequence). V lost 1 base to trimming and J lost 1 base; unmatched junction nucleotides: 3. The CDR3 runs 15 residues. The CDR3 coding sequence is TGTGCCAGTAGTATAGGACAGGGGTCATCCTACGAGCAGTACTTC. Its translation is CASSIGQGSSYEQYF. The whole variable domain, remainder taken from reference TRBV19 and TRBJ2-7, is DGGITQSPKYLFRKEGQNVTLSCEQNLNHDAMYWYRQDPGQGLRLIYYSQIVNDFQKGDIAEGYSVSREKKESFPLTVTSAQKNPTAFYLCASSIGQGSSYEQYFGPGTRLTVT.

The chain employs TRBV5-1 and TRBJ2-6; no firm D call. V lost 7 bases, J lost 0 bases, and 26 bases lay in between. Per germline, CDR1 SGHRS and CDR2 YFSETQ. This CDR3 has 20 amino acids. In DNA form, the CDR3 reads TGCGCCAGCGACCCTGGGTGGTTCGGCGAACCCTCCTCTGGGGCCAACGTCCTGACTTTC. The encoded protein is CASDPGWFGEPSSGANVLTF.

The chain uses TRBV4-2 and TRBJ2-7; possible D gene TRBD2, 6 bases. V gave up 5 bases and J gave up 1 base, with 15 bases separating them. The CDR3 is made up of 15 amino acids. Looked up from germline, CDR1 is LGHNA and CDR2 is YNFKEQ. The CDR3 nucleotides are TGTGCCAGCAGCTTGGTTCCTAGCGCTTCCTACGAGCAGTACTTC. Translating gives CASSLVPSASYEQYF.

The rearrangement links TRBV28 to TRBJ1-3; a weak D match, TRBD1 (5 bases). V was trimmed by 6 bases and J by 6 bases, leaving 12 bases between them. The CDR3 length is 13 residues. Germline V gene data show CDR1 as MDHEN and CDR2 as SYDVKM. CDR3 coding DNA: TGTGCCAGCAGACGCACCAGGGAAAACACCATATATTTT. Translation: CASRRTRENTIYF.

V gene TRBV4-1 combines with J gene TRBJ2-5, with a possible D match to TRBD1 (8 bases). CDR1 is MGHRA and CDR2 is YSYEKL in the germline V gene. Between the trimmed V and J ends, which lost 0 bases and 7 bases, there was a span of 15 bases. The CDR3 length is 15 residues. Written as DNA, the CDR3 is TGCGCCAGCAGCCAAGAACAGGGGGGGATGGGGACCCAGTACTTC. It encodes CASSQEQGGMGTQYF.

The V and J genes are TRBV9 and TRBJ2-5, with 13 bases lining up with TRBD2. Per the germline V gene, CDR1 is SGDLS and CDR2 is YYNGEE. This CDR3 comprises 16 residues. Trimming took 4 bases from V and 4 from J; bases not matched to a gene: 7. The CDR3 protein is CASSLTSGGAVETQYF. The DNA of the CDR3 is TGTGCCAGCAGCCTAACTAGCGGGGGGGCAGTAGAGACCCAGTACTTC.

This clone was seen a few times. The rearrangement uses TRBV4-1 and TRBJ2-3; D gene unclear. The CDR3 is 17 amino acids. Germline assignment: CDR1 MGHRA and CDR2 YSYEKL. Deletions cut 2 bases from V and 0 bases from J, with 15 bases between. The CDR3 here is CASSQYMRLRSTDTQYF. In DNA, the CDR3 is TGCGCCAGCAGCCAATACATGCGTCTTCGAAGCACAGATACGCAGTATTTT.

The J gene is TRBJ2-1, the V gene TRBV4-3; 13 nucleotides align to TRBD2. The CDR3 consists of 17 residues. Germline CDR1 is LGHNA and CDR2 is YSLEER. V lost 1 base to trimming and J lost 10 bases; unmatched junction nucleotides: 10. CDR3 loop: CASSQGVRTSGRSEQFF. Written as DNA, the CDR3 is TGCGCCAGCAGCCAAGGGGTACGGACTAGCGGGAGATCAGAGCAGTTCTTC.

This clone was observed many times. V is TRBV5-1 and J is TRBJ2-2, with 16 nucleotides matching TRBD2. Trimming at V came to 2 bases and at J to 8 bases, leaving 18 bases not matched to a gene. Germline-derived CDR1 and CDR2 are SGHRS and YFSETQ. This CDR3 has 21 residues. CDR3 sequence (DNA): TGCGCCAGCAGCTTTAATCAGGGACTAGCGGGGGGGCCGACCCCGACTGGGGAGCTGTTTTTT. The encoded protein is CASSFNQGLAGGPTPTGELFF. The variable domain in full, with the rest retrieved from reference TRBV5-1 and TRBJ2-2, is KAGVTQTPRYLIKTRGQQVTLSCSPISGHRSVSWYQQTPGQGLQFLFEYFSETQRNKGNFPGRFSGRQFSNSRSEMNVSTLELGDSALYLCASSFNQGLAGGPTPTGELFFGEGSRLTVL.

The CDR3 loop reads CASSLIGEPGQPQHF. The CDR3 nucleotides are TGTGCCAGCAGCTTAATAGGAGAACCAGGTCAGCCCCAGCATTTT. V is TRBV7-9 and J is TRBJ1-5, with unresolved D. Trimming took off 2 bases at V and 6 bases at J, with 14 bases between the two ends. The CDR3 has 15 amino acids. Germline assignment: CDR1 SEHNR and CDR2 FQNEAQ (reference sequence).

The V call is TRBV6-1, the J call TRBJ2-7; D gene ambiguous. The CDR3 has 15 amino acids. Germline V gives CDR1 MNHNS, CDR2 SASEGT. The germline V and J ends were trimmed by 9 bases and 1 base, with 19 bases remaining between them. CDR3 in DNA: TGTGCCAGTAAAATCAAAGGGTTAGAGTCCTACGAGCAGTACTTC. Protein product: CASKIKGLESYEQYF.

This clone has a handful of counts. This rearrangement joins TRBV5-1 to TRBJ2-7; maybe TRBD1 (5 bases). Germline V CDR1 and CDR2: SGHRS, YFSETQ. V was cut by 4 bases and J by 2 bases, with 10 bases left in between. This CDR3 has 13 residues. The DNA of the CDR3 is TGCGCCAGCAGCCCCCGACAGCCCTACGAGCAGTACTTC. Translating gives CASSPRQPYEQYF.

The CDR3 here is CASKGGKSFLEEQYF. The CDR3 DNA reads as TGCGCCAGCAAGGGGGGGAAGAGTTTTTTAGAGGAGCAGTACTTC. The chain links TRBV23-1 to TRBJ2-7, with D possibly being TRBD2 (7 bases). TRBV23-1 is assigned to the ORF class and has an uncertain function. V lost 7 bases to trimming and J lost 7 bases, with 23 bases between them. The CDR3 runs 15 residues.

The rearrangement joins TRBV28 to TRBJ1-5; 10 bases fit TRBD1. The CDR3 extends over 16 amino acids. The trim removed 5 bases at V and 5 bases at J, leaving 9 bases unmatched. Germline V gene sequence: CDR1 MDHEN, CDR2 SYDVKM. CDR3 in DNA: TGTGCCAGCAGTGCCGGGACAGGGGTCTTCGATCAGCCCCAGCATTTT. This gives the protein CASSAGTGVFDQPQHF.

This clone appeared a few times. Other DNA sequences in the sample encode the same CDR3. The chain has TRBV9 and TRBJ1-2; weak D call: TRBD1 (5 bases). V dropped 0 bases and J dropped 3 bases, with 6 bases sitting between them. Germline V gene sequence: CDR1 SGDLS, CDR2 YYNGEE. The CDR3 sequence is 13 residues long. CDR3 in amino acids: CASSVGGDYGYTF. CDR3 in DNA: TGTGCCAGCAGCGTAGGGGGGGACTATGGCTACACCTTC.

V is TRBV14 and J is TRBJ1-2; 8 bases agree with TRBD1. Germline V lookup: CDR1 SGHDN, CDR2 FVKESK. The CDR3 is 17 amino acids. V lost 0 bases and J lost 7; bases outside the gene matches: 13. CDR3 amino acids: CASSQDPLGQGWGGYTF. CDR3 in DNA: TGTGCCAGCAGCCAAGATCCTCTTGGACAGGGTTGGGGTGGCTACACCTTC.

V gene TRBV19 combines with J gene TRBJ2-7; D gene ambiguous. The V and J ends lost 1 base and 4 bases respectively, with 8 bases between them. Germline loops: CDR1 LNHDA, CDR2 SQIVND (reference sequence). This CDR3 has 13 residues. DNA of the CDR3: TGTGCCAGTAGTATAGGAGACGAGTACGAGCAGTACTTC. Encoded protein: CASSIGDEYEQYF.

This chain links TRBV11-1 with TRBJ1-6; maybe TRBD1 (5 bases). V dropped 5 bases and J dropped 9 bases, with 11 bases sitting between them. Germline CDR1 SGHAT, CDR2 FQDESV (reference sequence). This CDR3 region has 13 residues. The CDR3: CASSIEGSSPLHF. The CDR3 coding sequence is TGTGCCAGCAGCATTGAGGGGTCTTCACCCCTCCACTTT.